These 20 T cell receptor beta chains share one sample of origin, sequenced in a study of tumor-infiltrating lymphocytes in primary liver carcinoma. Co-extraction yielded RNA and DNA from around 20-30 mg of unsorted bulk tissue. The template, 500 ng total RNA, yielded TCR beta cDNA made with a constant-region primer. Modified slightly, ARM-PCR produced TCR beta libraries over three nested multiplex PCR rounds. The study ran its first two PCR rounds for approximately 10 cycles each, using TRBV1-TRBV30 forward primers and a C-beta reverse primer. TCRdb re-called the multiplex PCR reads with MiXCR, one entry per CDR3 protein. The table has just under 95,000 distinct CDR3 sequences, about 70% seen once. The material sequenced was tumor-adjacent normal liver tissue. These receptors all come from a middle-aged man with primary liver carcinoma and hepatitis B virus infection.

This clonotype turned up a few times. This chain uses TRBV30 with TRBJ1-5; 7 nucleotides align to TRBD1. The germline V gene has CDR1 GTSNPN and CDR2 SVGIG (reference sequence). The CDR3 is 15 amino acids. J lost 5 bases, V lost 2 bases, and 9 bases had no gene match. CDR3 protein: CAWSKITGEDQPQHF. CDR3 DNA sequence: TGTGCCTGGAGTAAAATCACAGGGGAGGATCAGCCCCAGCATTTT.

The CDR3 sequence is CAGTSEYGVTEAFF. CDR3 bases: TGTGCCGGCACCTCAGAGTACGGCGTCACTGAAGCTTTCTTT. The J gene is TRBJ1-1, the V gene TRBV11-2; D remains ambiguous. Trimming stripped 11 bases from V and 4 bases from J, with 20 bases between. Germline V gives CDR1 SGHAT, CDR2 FQNNGV. This CDR3 spans 14 amino acids.

A note on this clonotype: One junction end does not reproduce the germline sequence, and a read error may be involved. The chain is built from TRBV11-2 and TRBJ2-1; a possible D gene is TRBD1 (5 bases). The CDR3 is 15 residues long. The germline V gene encodes CDR1 SGHAT and CDR2 FQNNGV. The CDR3 nucleotides read TGTACCAGCAGCTTAGGCCAGGGATCTTACAATGAACAGTTCTTC. Translation: CTSSLGQGSYNEQFF.

Note on this clonotype: The junction does not match germline at one end; this may be a read error. The chain is built from TRBV29-1 and TRBJ2-3; D not resolved. The CDR3 spans 12 residues. In germline, CDR1 is SQVTM, CDR2 ANQGSEA. The CDR3 region has the DNA TGCAGCGTGAGACCCCGCACAGATACGCGGTATTTT. Translating it yields CSVRPRTDTRYF.

As concerns this clonotype: At one boundary the junction diverges from the germline segment, which might be a read error. The chain is built from TRBV11-2 and TRBJ2-7; D possibly corresponds to TRBD2 (8 bases). This CDR3 comprises 16 residues. The germline CDR1 and CDR2 sequences are SGHAT and FQNNGV. The CDR3 region has the DNA TGTGCCAGCAGCCCACAGGGGTCCGGGAGGGGGTACGAACAGTACTTC. Protein product: CASSPQGSGRGYEQYF. The complete variable domain, with remaining parts taken from reference TRBV11-2 and TRBJ2-7, reads EAGVAQSPRYKIIEKRQSVAFWCNPISGHATLYWYQQILGQGPKLLIQFQNNGVVDDSQLPKDRFSAERLKGVDSTLKIQPAKLEDSAVYLCASSPQGSGRGYEQYFGPGTRLTVT.

Concerning this clonotype: The conserved phenylalanine or tryptophan is not found at the CDR3 terminus, so this likely reflects a read error. V usage is TRBV12-3 or TRBV12-4 and J usage is TRBJ2-7; tentative D call: TRBD2 (6 bases). This CDR3 has 14 amino acids. The CDR3 region is CASSSGTVSNEQYI. The CDR3 DNA follows: TGTGCCAGCAGTTCCGGGACTGTCTCCAACGAGCAGTACATC.

For this clonotype: A read error may produce the germline difference seen at one junction end. The chain couples TRBV11-2 to TRBJ2-3; D may be TRBD1 (6 bases). This CDR3 is built from 14 residues. Germline-derived CDR1 and CDR2 are SGHAT and FQNNGV. The CDR3 DNA reads as TGTGTCAGCAGCTTGACAGGAGAGACAGATACGCAGTATTTT. It codes for CVSSLTGETDTQYF.

A note on this clonotype: A junction end diverges from the germline sequence, so it may reflect a read error. The chain uses TRBV11-1 and TRBJ2-1; D uncertain. Germline-derived CDR1 and CDR2 are SGHAT and FQDESV (reference sequence). CDR3 size: 16 residues. CDR3 in amino acids: CTSSLRASGTSNEQFF. CDR3 sequence (DNA): TGTACCAGCAGCTTAAGGGCTAGTGGAACGTCGAATGAGCAATTCTTC.

As concerns this clonotype: As the CDR3 is not closed by the conserved phenylalanine or tryptophan, this likely results from a read error. The V call is TRBV7-8, the J call TRBJ2-7, with D hard to call. Trimming left V 1 base short and J 0 bases short, with 10 bases between. This CDR3 spans 15 amino acids. Germline CDR1 and CDR2: SGHVS and FQNEAQ. The CDR3 region has the DNA TGTGCCAGCAGCTTAGAAGTAAGCCTCTCCTACGAGCAGTACTTA. The encoded protein is CASSLEVSLSYEQYL.

A note on this clonotype: A much larger clone lies a single base off, so this may be a read error. The CDR3 region is CASSPGDSAEAFF. The CDR3, as DNA: TGTGCCAGCAGCCCGGGAGATTCCGCTGAAGCTTTCTTT. The V and J genes are TRBV5-6 and TRBJ1-1; D remains unclear. CDR3 length: 13 amino acids. Trimming removed 4 bases from V and 6 bases from J, with 13 bases in between. CDR1 is SGHDT and CDR2 is YYEEEE in the germline V gene.

A word on this clonotype: Germline and junction disagree at one end, which may indicate a read error. The chain recombines TRBV6-1 with TRBJ2-7, with D unresolved. The CDR3 runs to 11 residues. Germline loops: CDR1 MNHNS, CDR2 SASEGT. CDR3 protein: CTSIVDYEQYF. CDR3 DNA sequence: TGTACCAGCATTGTCGACTACGAGCAGTACTTC.

Points on this clonotype: It may be a read error: a sequence one base away is much more abundant. The chain employs TRBV6-5 and TRBJ2-1, with D hard to call. CDR1 is MNHEY, CDR2 SVGAGI, per germline. The CDR3 is made up of 14 amino acids. Trimming shortened V by 6 bases and J by 0 bases, and 9 bases separated the two germline ends. The CDR3 here is CASSALTSYNEQFF. The CDR3 coding sequence is TGTGCCAGCAGCGCCCTCACCTCCTACAATGAGCAGTTCTTC.

Points on this clonotype: A junction boundary mismatches the germline segment, possibly from a read error. The chain is built from TRBV11-2 and TRBJ2-1, with a tentative D call TRBD2 (6 bases). This CDR3 comprises 12 residues. CDR1 and CDR2 from the germline V gene are SGHAT and FQNNGV. The CDR3 coding sequence is TGTGCCGGCAGCTTGGAGGGACGTGAGCAGTTCTTC. As protein: CAGSLEGREQFF.

The chain couples TRBV19 to TRBJ1-6; no clear D gene. The germline CDR1 and CDR2 sequences are LNHDA and SQIVND (reference sequence). CDR3 length equals 13 residues. V was cut by 11 bases and J by 6 bases, with 14 bases left in between. The DNA for the CDR3 is TGTGCCGCCTCCGAGACGGTTAATTCACCCCTCCACTTT. Its protein product is CAASETVNSPLHF.

Remarks on this clonotype: A much larger clonotype is one base distant, so this may be a read error. No conserved phenylalanine or tryptophan ends this CDR3, so it is likely a read error. This chain joins TRBV6-1 and TRBJ1-2; D is possibly TRBD1 (5 bases). CDR3 size: 15 residues. Germline-derived CDR1 and CDR2 are MNHNS and SASEGT. Between the trimmed V and J ends, which lost 7 bases and 8 bases, there was a span of 23 bases. The CDR3 DNA is TGTGCCAGCACCGAACCGGGACCGACGCGGGAAGGCTACACCTCC. It specifies CASTEPGPTREGYTS.

The sample holds a few counts of this clonotype. Its ends do not fully match the called genes, so a read error is possible. The chain recombines TRBV11-2 with TRBJ2-1, with D unclear. CDR3 length: 12 amino acids. Looked up from germline, CDR1 is SGHAT and CDR2 is FQNNGV. Here the CDR3 reads CASSPSHNEQFF. In DNA, the CDR3 is TGTGCCAGCAGCCCCTCCCACAATGAGCAGTTCTTC.

Comments on this clonotype: No conserved phenylalanine or tryptophan ends this CDR3, so it is likely a read error. This chain uses TRBV11-2 with TRBJ2-5; maybe TRBD2 (6 bases). The CDR3 sequence is 16 residues long. CDR1 is SGHAT and CDR2 is FQNNGV in the germline V gene. DNA for the CDR3: TGTGCCAGCGGATCCCGGGACTCGACCCACCAAGATACCCAGTACTTA. Translation gives CASGSRDSTHQDTQYL.

Comments on this clonotype: Since a much larger clone is just one base distant, this may be a read error. CDR3 region: CAISGNGGTDTQYF. CDR3 nucleotide sequence: TGTGCCATCAGTGGGAACGGGGGCACAGATACGCAGTATTTT. The chain employs TRBV10-3 and TRBJ2-3; maybe TRBD2 (5 bases). Germline V CDR1 and CDR2: ENHRY, SYGVKD. The V end lost 4 bases, the J end lost 1 base, and 9 bases lay between the germline ends. The CDR3 sequence is 14 residues long.

In regard to this clonotype: Given a much more abundant clone one base away, this may be a read error. This sequence joins TRBV11-2 and TRBJ1-2, with 12 bases that match TRBD1. CDR3 length: 16 residues. The germline V gene encodes CDR1 SGHAT and CDR2 FQNNGV. The CDR3 DNA sequence: TGTACCAGCGGCCCATTAGGGGGACAGGGGGCAGGTGGCTACACCTTC. Translation: CTSGPLGGQGAGGYTF.

This clonotype was seen a handful of times. The chain recombines TRBV28 with TRBJ2-5; D is perhaps TRBD2 (6 bases). Germline values: CDR1 MDHEN, CDR2 SYDVKM. V lost 4 bases to trimming and J lost 5 bases, with 14 bases between them. The CDR3 covers 14 residues. The CDR3 sequence is CASSSSGLQETQYF. CDR3 DNA sequence: TGTGCCAGCAGTTCCTCGGGACTCCAGGAGACCCAGTACTTC.